The rows below give T cell receptor beta chains drawn from one sample of a study of blood T cell repertoires in COVID-19. The repertoire was sequenced with immunoSEQ multiplex PCR; TCRdb's copy has only in-frame clones and lacks some. This table has a few hundred thousand clones, less than 90% appearing once. Sample: peripheral blood. Receptor source: a man in his 60s who had recovered from COVID-19. Each CDR3 is given with its conserved first and last residue. Each record gives: V gene, clone size, J gene, D gene, CDR3 protein, CDR3 DNA. D genes are given only for firm matches. Only part of the rows carry a size: once, few, many, or a class if the clone is expanded.

v_gene: TRBV5-4
abundance: .
j_gene: TRBJ2-3
d_gene: .
CDR3aa: CASSLQGGTDTQYF
CDR3nt: TGTGCCAGCAGCTTGCAGGGCGGCACAGATACGCAGTATTTT

v_gene: TRBV18
abundance: .
j_gene: TRBJ2-5
d_gene: TRBD1
CDR3aa: CASSPRTGWGETQYF
CDR3nt: TGTGCCAGCTCACCGCGGACAGGGTGGGGAGAGACCCAGTACTTC

v_gene: TRBV5-1
abundance: .
j_gene: TRBJ2-1
d_gene: TRBD1
CDR3aa: CASSTGTGFYNEQFF
CDR3nt: TGCGCCAGCAGCACCGGGACAGGTTTCTACAATGAGCAGTTCTTC

v_gene: TRBV5-8
abundance: once
j_gene: TRBJ2-4
d_gene: TRBD1
CDR3aa: CASRGDRGREGYENIQYF
CDR3nt: TGTGCCAGCAGGGGGGACAGGGGGCGCGAAGGCTACGAAAACATTCAGTACTTC

v_gene: TRBV5-4
abundance: .
j_gene: TRBJ1-3
d_gene: .
CDR3aa: CASSSGQIGRNTIYF
CDR3nt: TGTGCCAGCAGCTCCGGACAGATAGGGAGAAACACCATATATTTT

v_gene: TRBV6-5
abundance: .
j_gene: TRBJ1-2
d_gene: TRBD1
CDR3aa: CASRTGPLANYGYTF
CDR3nt: TGTGCCAGCAGGACAGGGCCCTTAGCTAACTATGGCTACACCTTC

v_gene: TRBV5-1
abundance: .
j_gene: TRBJ2-1
d_gene: .
CDR3aa: CASWGVGVNEQFF
CDR3nt: TGCGCCAGTTGGGGGGTTGGCGTTAATGAGCAGTTCTTC

v_gene: TRBV6-6
abundance: .
j_gene: TRBJ1-2
d_gene: TRBD1
CDR3aa: CASSQTDRVNYGYTF
CDR3nt: TGTGCCAGCAGTCAAACCGACAGGGTCAACTATGGCTACACCTTC

v_gene: TRBV7-9
abundance: .
j_gene: TRBJ1-1
d_gene: .
CDR3aa: CASSMRVEAFF
CDR3nt: TGTGCCAGCAGCATGCGGGTTGAAGCTTTCTTT

v_gene: TRBV5-6
abundance: .
j_gene: TRBJ1-1
d_gene: TRBD1
CDR3aa: CASNMDRATEAFF
CDR3nt: TGTGCCAGCAATATGGACAGGGCAACTGAAGCTTTCTTT

v_gene: TRBV5-6
abundance: few
j_gene: TRBJ1-2
d_gene: .
CDR3aa: CASRQLNYGYTF
CDR3nt: TGTGCCAGCAGACAGCTAAACTATGGCTACACCTTC

v_gene: TRBV4-2
abundance: .
j_gene: TRBJ2-5
d_gene: .
CDR3aa: CASSHSTTQAKTQYF
CDR3nt: TGTGCCAGCAGCCATAGTACGACGCAGGCAAAGACCCAGTACTTC

v_gene: TRBV7-6
abundance: .
j_gene: TRBJ2-1
d_gene: TRBD2
CDR3aa: CASSLGSLAESYNEQFF
CDR3nt: TGTGCCAGCAGCTTAGGCTCACTAGCGGAGTCCTACAATGAGCAGTTCTTC

v_gene: TRBV6-1
abundance: .
j_gene: TRBJ2-6
d_gene: .
CDR3aa: CASSVRLHSGANVLTF
CDR3nt: TGTGCCAGCAGTGTTCGACTGCACTCTGGGGCCAACGTCCTGACTTTC